This T cell receptor beta chain was profiled in a study of blood T cells in healthy people across ages. Primed by a sample-barcoded 5' primer and a J-beta primer mix, a second PCR proceeded for roughly 7 to 12 cycles. Each of the cDNA molecules was tagged by a template-switch adaptor with 12 random nucleotides. Each CDR3 protein gets one entry after TCRdb re-called the 5' RACE reads with MiXCR. The table records 1.5 million to 1.8 million distinct CDR3 sequences, approximately 42% of them present only once. This clonotype was seen a handful of times. Its antigen is unknown. Study observations and caveats: A greater number of naive CD4+ cells and higher diversity distinguished long-lived donors from aged donors.

Germline lookup yields CDR1 SGHRS and CDR2 YFSETQ. V lost 5 bases, J lost 5 bases, and 10 bases lay in between. The CDR3 sequence is 13 residues long. This chain links TRBV5-1 with TRBJ2-2; perhaps TRBD2 as D (5 bases). This sequence was found in a woman aged 18-29 years in good health. Sequenced sample: blood. The CDR3 loop reads CASSLPGTGELFF. CDR3 in DNA: TGCGCCAGCAGTCTCCCGGGGACCGGGGAGCTGTTTTTT. The variable domain in full, completed from reference TRBV5-1 and TRBJ2-2, reads KAGVTQTPRYLIKTRGQQVTLSCSPISGHRSVSWYQQTPGQGLQFLFEYFSETQRNKGNFPGRFSGRQFSNSRSEMNVSTLELGDSALYLCASSLPGTGELFFGEGSRLTVL.